These 29 T cell receptor beta chains share one sample of origin, sequenced in a study of T-cell memory formation after mild COVID-19. TCRdb reprocessed the 5' RACE reads via MiXCR and lists one record per CDR3 protein. The data contain 350,000 to 450,000 distinct CDR3 sequences, around 18% of them singletons. The sequenced sample was PBMCs or a T cell subset sorted from them (not recorded which). These receptors were taken from an adult woman who had mild COVID-19 (a few samples of this study predate the infection). Cell type and time point are not known.

This chain uses TRBV12-3 or TRBV12-4 with TRBJ2-7; D is ambiguous. CDR3 length: 11 amino acids. The germline V and J ends were trimmed by 5 bases and 3 bases, with 5 bases remaining between them. In DNA form, the CDR3 reads TGTGCCAGCAGTATCGACTACGAGCAGTACTTC. It is translated as CASSIDYEQYF.

The chain has TRBV27 and TRBJ2-7, with TRBD1 matching 8 bases. Germline V CDR1 and CDR2: MNHEY, SMNVEV (reference sequence). The V segment lost 7 bases and the J segment 0 bases; nucleotides outside the gene matches: 5. CDR3 length equals 14 residues. The CDR3 spells CASTTQGDSYEQYF. For the CDR3, the DNA is TGTGCCAGCACCACACAGGGGGACTCCTACGAGCAGTACTTC.

This clonotype was found a few times. This chain connects TRBV6-6 to TRBJ2-1; D perhaps matches TRBD2 (6 bases). CDR1 is MNHNY and CDR2 is SVGAGI in the germline V gene (reference sequence). CDR3 length: 17 residues. Trimming removed 2 bases at V and 6 bases at J, with 20 bases between. The CDR3 DNA sequence: TGTGCCAGCAGTTACGCCGGGCGTGCGGGGAGTTCCAATGAGCAGTTCTTC. This sequence encodes CASSYAGRAGSSNEQFF.

The chain joins TRBV3-1 to TRBJ2-5; D may be TRBD1 (5 bases). Germline values: CDR1 LGHDT, CDR2 YNNKEL (reference sequence). The CDR3 has 14 amino acids. Trimming stripped 1 base from V and 5 bases from J, with 11 bases between. CDR3 DNA sequence: TGTGCCAGCAGCCAAGTGCAGGGAATCGAGACCCAGTACTTC. Amino acids: CASSQVQGIETQYF.

The gene calls are TRBV4-1 and TRBJ1-4; tentatively, D is TRBD1 (5 bases). V dropped 5 bases and J dropped 7 bases, with 20 bases sitting between them. The CDR3 has 16 residues. The germline V gene has CDR1 MGHRA and CDR2 YSYEKL. The DNA for the CDR3 is TGCGCCAGCAGCTTCCGACAGCGGGCATCGGGTGAAAAACTGTTTTTT. This codes for CASSFRQRASGEKLFF.

The chain has TRBV7-2 and TRBJ2-7, with TRBD2 matching 7 bases. Losses at the gene ends were 1 base for V and 3 bases for J; bases not matched to a gene: 6. Germline CDR1 is SGHTA and CDR2 is FQGNSA. The CDR3 length is 15 residues. CDR3 in amino acids: CASSLGTRGVYEQYF. CDR3 nucleotides: TGTGCCAGCAGCTTAGGGACTAGGGGAGTCTACGAGCAGTACTTC. Full variable domain (rest looked up from reference TRBV7-2 and TRBJ2-7): GAGVSQSPSNKVTEKGKDVELRCDPISGHTALYWYRQSLGQGLEFLIYFQGNSAPDKSGLPSDRFSAERTGGSVSTLTIQRTQQEDSAVYLCASSLGTRGVYEQYFGPGTRLTVT.

This clonotype has more than one count but fewer than ten. This chain uses TRBV28 with TRBJ2-1; 9 positions match TRBD1. The CDR3 loop spans 15 amino acids. V was clipped by 5 bases and J by 6 bases; unmatched bases: 8. Germline V gene sequence: CDR1 MDHEN, CDR2 SYDVKM. CDR3 protein: CASSPGTGPANEQFF. The CDR3 DNA follows: TGTGCCAGCAGTCCTGGGACAGGGCCGGCCAATGAGCAGTTCTTC.

The sample holds a few counts of this clonotype. J is TRBJ2-5 and V is TRBV18; D gene unclear. This CDR3 region has 14 residues. The germline gives CDR1 KGHSH, CDR2 LQKENI. The germline V and J ends were trimmed by 6 bases and 2 bases, with 13 bases remaining between them. CDR3 sequence reads: CASSKLGWQETQYF. For the CDR3, the DNA is TGTGCCAGCTCGAAGCTGGGTTGGCAAGAGACCCAGTACTTC. Full variable domain (remainder filled in from reference TRBV18 and TRBJ2-5): NAGVMQNPRHLVRRRGQEARLRCSPMKGHSHVYWYRQLPEEGLKFMVYLQKENIIDESGMPKERFSAEFPKEGPSILRIQQVVRGDSAAYFCASSKLGWQETQYFGPGTRLLVL.

The chain links TRBV12-3 or TRBV12-4 to TRBJ2-7; D unresolved. This CDR3 region has 13 residues. Between the trimmed V and J ends, which lost 3 bases and 4 bases, there was a span of 10 bases. The CDR3 loop is CASSLSAEYEQYF. In DNA form, the CDR3 reads TGTGCCAGCAGTTTGTCAGCAGAATACGAGCAGTACTTC.

V and J are TRBV20-1 and TRBJ1-5; D unresolved. CDR3 length: 13 residues. Deletions cut 6 bases from V and 1 base from J, with 10 bases between. Germline CDR1 is DFQATT and CDR2 is SNEGSKA (reference sequence). In DNA, the CDR3 is TGCAGTGCCAGCAGAGAGAGCAATCAGCCCCAGCATTTT. Translation: CSASRESNQPQHF.

The chain employs TRBV18 and TRBJ2-4, with D hard to call. This CDR3 spans 17 amino acids. The V gene's germline CDR1 is KGHSH and CDR2 LQKENI. V lost 3 bases and J 0 bases, leaving 15 bases between the germline ends. DNA for the CDR3: TGTGCCAGCTCACCCATGGGCCTGCCTGGAGCCAAAAACATTCAGTACTTC. Translated: CASSPMGLPGAKNIQYF. Full variable domain (rest looked up from reference TRBV18 and TRBJ2-4): NAGVMQNPRHLVRRRGQEARLRCSPMKGHSHVYWYRQLPEEGLKFMVYLQKENIIDESGMPKERFSAEFPKEGPSILRIQQVVRGDSAAYFCASSPMGLPGAKNIQYFGAGTRLSVL.

V and J are TRBV29-1 and TRBJ2-2, with 10 bases aligning to TRBD1. Germline V CDR1 and CDR2: SQVTM, ANQGSEA. J lost 7 bases, V lost 5 bases, and 4 bases had no gene match. The CDR3 covers 13 residues. DNA for the CDR3: TGCAGCGTTAGGGGACAGGGGATCGGGGAGCTGTTTTTT. This codes for CSVRGQGIGELFF.

The rearrangement joins TRBV6-5 to TRBJ1-5; TRBD1 aligns across 11 bases. The CDR3 consists of 14 residues. V shed 6 bases, J shed 6 bases, and the junction held 4 bases outside the gene matches. The germline V gene encodes CDR1 MNHEY and CDR2 SVGAGI. The CDR3 loop reads CASRGTGGVQPQHF. The CDR3 DNA sequence: TGTGCCAGCAGAGGGACAGGGGGTGTTCAGCCCCAGCATTTT.

The chain carries TRBV29-1 and TRBJ2-3; a possible D gene is TRBD2 (6 bases). This CDR3 region has 15 residues. CDR1 and CDR2 from the germline V gene are SQVTM and ANQGSEA. V shed 6 bases and J shed 4 bases, with 20 bases lying between them. CDR3 in amino acids: CSVYGTLVRADTQYF. In DNA form, the CDR3 reads TGCAGCGTATACGGGACTCTCGTAAGGGCAGATACGCAGTATTTT.

The table lists this clonotype with a few counts. This chain connects TRBV12-3 or TRBV12-4 to TRBJ2-5; perhaps TRBD2 as D (6 bases). With 3 bases removed from V and 4 bases from J, the gap between germline ends came to 15 bases. The CDR3 contains 15 residues. Here the CDR3 DNA reads TGTGCCAGCAGTTTTTCGGCGGGAAAGGGAGAGACCCAGTACTTC. This translates into CASSFSAGKGETQYF.

This clonotype was seen repeatedly, ten times or more. The chain carries TRBV5-1 and TRBJ2-2; 9 positions agree with TRBD2. V shed 0 bases and J 3 bases; nucleotides not matched to a gene: 3. Germline CDR1 reads SGHRS; CDR2 reads YFSETQ. This CDR3 is built from 16 residues. CDR3 coding DNA: TGCGCCAGCAGCTTGGTTAGCGGGAGAGACACCGGGGAGCTGTTTTTT. It specifies CASSLVSGRDTGELFF.

The chain couples TRBV7-9 to TRBJ1-3; no firm D call. The germline V gene encodes CDR1 SEHNR and CDR2 FQNEAQ (reference sequence). The CDR3 extends over 15 amino acids. Trimming took 5 bases from V and 0 from J, leaving 11 bases between them. CDR3 residues: CASSPGPNSGNTIYF. The CDR3 nucleotides read TGTGCCAGCAGCCCGGGCCCCAACTCTGGAAACACCATATATTTT.

There are a few counts of this clonotype. The rearrangement joins TRBV6-1 to TRBJ1-2; no clear D. The CDR3 length is 15 residues. V gave up 5 bases and J gave up 3 bases, with 16 bases separating them. CDR1 is MNHNS, CDR2 SASEGT, per germline. CDR3 protein: CASSQLRPVDYGYTF. In nucleotides, the CDR3 is TGTGCCAGCAGTCAGTTAAGGCCAGTAGACTATGGCTACACCTTC.

In this sample, this clonotype turned up a few times. This CDR3 is CASSLITEPYGYTF. CDR3 bases: TGTGCCAGCAGCTTAATCACAGAGCCCTATGGCTACACCTTC. The genes are TRBV7-9 and TRBJ1-2, with D unresolved. V lost 2 bases to trimming and J lost 4 bases, with 11 bases between them. This CDR3 contains 14 residues. The germline CDR1 and CDR2 sequences are SEHNR and FQNEAQ (reference sequence).

This clonotype was counted a few times. This chain connects TRBV12-3 or TRBV12-4 to TRBJ1-4; TRBD1 might be the D (6 bases). This CDR3 has 17 amino acids. V dropped 2 bases and J dropped 8 bases, with 21 bases sitting between them. CDR3 loop: CASSLSGMGTTGEKLFF. CDR3 nucleotides: TGTGCCAGCAGTTTATCGGGGATGGGGACAACAGGAGAAAAACTGTTTTTT.

The chain couples TRBV5-4 to TRBJ2-1; D call uncertain. V was cut by 3 bases and J by 4 bases, with 11 bases left in between. The CDR3 contains 14 residues. Germline CDR1 reads SGHNT; CDR2 reads YYREEE (reference sequence). This chain's CDR3 is CASSSGPNYNEQFF. CDR3 DNA sequence: TGTGCCAGCAGCTCCGGGCCAAATTACAATGAGCAGTTCTTC.

In its sample, this clonotype was seen many times. The chain has TRBV4-2 and TRBJ2-7, with 8 bases fitting TRBD2. This CDR3 spans 15 amino acids. V shed 3 bases and J 2 bases; nucleotides not matched to a gene: 6. CDR1 is LGHNA and CDR2 is YNFKEQ in the germline V gene. The CDR3 sequence: CASSHPLAGAYEQYF. The CDR3 DNA sequence: TGTGCCAGCAGCCACCCGCTAGCGGGTGCCTACGAGCAGTACTTC.

This rearrangement joins TRBV24-1 to TRBJ2-3, with 12 bases aligning to TRBD2. The CDR3 totals 13 residues. Looked up from germline, CDR1 is KGHDR and CDR2 is SFDVKD. V shed 4 bases and J 14 bases; nucleotides not matched to a gene: 6. Written as DNA, the CDR3 is TGTGCCACCAGTGACACGACTAGCGGGAGTCCGTATTTT. The encoded protein is CATSDTTSGSPYF.

This clonotype was found a few times. This chain joins TRBV12-3 or TRBV12-4 and TRBJ2-1, with 7 bases fitting TRBD1. V lost 6 bases, J lost 3 bases, and 2 bases stayed unmatched. This CDR3 has 13 residues. CDR3 nucleotides: TGTGCCAGCAGCCGGGACAGCTACAATGAGCAGTTCTTC. Its protein is CASSRDSYNEQFF.

The chain is built from TRBV19 and TRBJ2-7, with a tentative D call TRBD1 (5 bases). The CDR3 is 12 amino acids. Germline lookup yields CDR1 LNHDA and CDR2 SQIVND (reference sequence). Trimming pared 3 bases from V and 6 bases from J, leaving 9 bases between. The CDR3 loop reads CASSMRQGEQYF. Written as DNA, the CDR3 is TGTGCCAGTAGTATGCGCCAGGGCGAGCAGTACTTC.

The chain employs TRBV5-4 and TRBJ2-1, with D unresolved. This CDR3 has 12 residues. The V and J ends lost 0 bases and 9 bases respectively, with 7 bases between them. The germline gives CDR1 SGHNT, CDR2 YYREEE (reference sequence). The CDR3 DNA reads as TGTGCCAGCAGCTTGGGAAGCCCTGAGCAGTTCTTC. Protein sequence: CASSLGSPEQFF.

This clonotype was seen more than once but under ten times. The gene calls are TRBV3-1 and TRBJ1-1; D gene uncertain. Germline V gene data show CDR1 as LGHDT and CDR2 as YNNKEL (reference sequence). The CDR3 consists of 12 residues. V dropped 3 bases and J dropped 7 bases, with 9 bases sitting between them. The CDR3 protein is CASSHGDGEAFF. Here the CDR3 DNA reads TGTGCCAGCAGCCACGGCGACGGTGAAGCTTTCTTT.

The J gene is TRBJ2-7, the V gene TRBV5-5, with 10 bases aligning to TRBD1. The CDR3 length is 16 residues. J was trimmed by 3 bases and V by 2 bases; bases with no gene match: 8. Germline V CDR1 and CDR2: SGHKS, YYEKEE (reference sequence). The CDR3 DNA sequence: TGTGCCAGCAGCTTATTCCGGGACAGGGGAGGCTACGAGCAGTACTTC. Translation: CASSLFRDRGGYEQYF.

The J gene is TRBJ2-7, the V gene TRBV5-1, with a tentative D call TRBD2 (5 bases). V lost 3 bases, J lost 7 bases, and 23 bases lay in between. The germline V gene encodes CDR1 SGHRS and CDR2 YFSETQ. The CDR3 sequence is 16 residues long. CDR3 sequence reads: CASSSRGPSQDMEQYF. The CDR3 DNA follows: TGCGCCAGCAGCTCCCGAGGGCCCAGCCAGGATATGGAGCAGTACTTC.